This T cell receptor beta chain was sequenced for a study of cytomegalovirus exposure and HLA in healthy donors. Across the whole study: Counted in an early data release were approximately 85 million unique TCRs from HLA-typed donors. Whole-study results and caveats: Serostatus for CMV was the only available immune exposure information. Rarity characterized most TCR sequences, yet some public TCRs appeared in many donors.

Amplification used 60 Vbeta primers and 13 Jbeta primers. Profiling relied on immunoSEQ multiplex PCR, and the TCRdb table lists in-frame clones only, not all of them. Of approximately 120,000 clones listed, over 75% are singletons. The CDR3 sequence is 13 residues long. Germline CDR1 is SQVTM and CDR2 is ANQGSEA. Trimming at V came to 7 bases and at J to 3 bases, leaving 9 bases not matched to a gene. In regard to this clone: Its antigen is unidentified.

The V call is TRBV29-1, the J call TRBJ2-7; 7 bases agree with TRBD2. Sequencing was done on a sample of PBMCs. The clonotype originates from a man younger than 30 in good health and CMV-seropositive. The DNA of the CDR3 is TGCAGCGGGGGGGGGTCAGCCGGCTACGAGCAGTACTTC. Its translation: CSGGGSAGYEQYF.